This T cell receptor beta chain came from a study of blood T cell repertoires in COVID-19. All enrollees were roughly 18 to 95 years old and from about 24 US areas. The method was immunoSEQ multiplex PCR; TCRdb's version includes in-frame clones alone and lacks a portion of them. The repertoire holds roughly 300,000 clones, 75% to 95% seen once, with roughly 1.1% in the top ten. Germline V lookup: CDR1 SGHDT, CDR2 YYEEEE. After removal of 3 bases from V and 0 bases from J, the junction contained 5 bases not matched to a gene. The CDR3 is made up of 16 amino acids. The receptor was derived from a woman aged 25 to 39 who had recovered from COVID-19. Sequencing was performed on PBMCs or T cells enriched from blood (not recorded which). V usage is TRBV5-6 and J usage is TRBJ2-5, with 10 bases matching TRBD2. The CDR3 DNA follows: TGTGCCAGCAGCTCCGAACTAGCGGGGTACCAAGAGACCCAGTACTTC. It specifies CASSSELAGYQETQYF.